The sequence of this T cell receptor (beta chain) was determined in a study of OX40 agonist ivuxolimab in advanced cancers. Study-level background: The treatment was a fully human IgG2 OX40 agonist, ivuxolimab.

The repertoire was sequenced with immunoSEQ multiplex PCR; TCRdb's copy has only in-frame clones and lacks some. The profile shows under 70,000 clones, approximately 90% of them singletons. Trimming took 6 bases from V and 5 from J, leaving 11 bases between them. The CDR3 runs to 14 residues. Per germline, CDR1 MDHEN and CDR2 SYDVKM. The chain combines TRBV28 with TRBJ1-6, with D tentatively TRBD1 (6 bases). The sequence was obtained from an adult with an advanced solid tumor such as melanoma, head and neck, liver or kidney cancer. The material sequenced was CD4+ or CD8+ T cells sorted from blood, taken in a trial of the OX40 agonist ivuxolimab. This CDR3 reads CASSPTGNNSPLHF. The CDR3 DNA reads TGTGCCAGCAGCCCGACAGGCAATAATTCACCCCTCCACTTT.